This paragraph covers one T cell receptor (beta chain) sequence. Only a few counts were recorded for this clonotype. Its specific antigen is unknown. No base quality values were provided; no much bigger clone lies one nucleotide off. The meaning of the sample's time point label: patch test 2, 6 weeks after DPC sensitization. The intended sense of this specimen's treatment or condition label: therapeutic diphenylcyclopropenone sensitization with weekly scalp DPC. Blood at each patch-test visit was drawn before the patch test was applied. Patients were eligible if aged 18 to 70, diagnosed with alopecia and judged suitable for DPC therapy, and pregnant patients were excluded. Total RNA was isolated from unfractionated whole blood collected in Tempus Blood RNA tubes. Libraries were built with RACE. The sequencer was a NextSeq 500. During library preparation, unique molecular identifiers were attached to individual cDNA molecules so that TCRs could be counted quantitatively and reproducibly. Both TCR alpha and TCR beta chains were sequenced from each blood RNA sample. The study's own analysis went as follows. A median of around 100,000 TCRs per sample was observed, with a range of about 20,000 to 750,000. The Decombinator software suite was used to annotate V, J and CDR3 in the TCR reads. For the PS versus PT1 abundance plots, all samples were subsampled to the same number of TCRs (28,000). Expanded TCRs were defined as absent before sensitization and observed at least eight times at the 2-week time point. TCRdb reprocessing: public reads trimmed at Q25 with fastp, clones called with MiXCR, in-frame beta chains kept. Entries are consolidated by CDR3 protein sequence, retaining the most common genes and DNA. The V and J calls and clone size come from TCRdb's table, not from the authors' own analysis. The sample table lists over 100,000 distinct CDR3 sequences, 9% to 9.5% of them with a count of one. The ten most abundant clones make up approximately 2.8% of the sample.

This sample stems from a study of human T cells and chemical hapten exposure (dated by TCRdb to the early 2020s). Looking at the study overall: For sensitization, 2% DPC in acetone was applied to a 2 cm by 2 cm area of upper inner arm skin. Blood samples were taken from patients before sensitization (week 0) and then at 2, 6 and about 24 weeks after DPC sensitization. Twenty-nine alopecia patients provided blood for TCR sequencing at one to four time points (pre-sensitization, 2, 6 and 24 weeks). The libraries were sequenced as a pool, and the TCR yield per sample differed mostly because of small variations in library volumes within the pool. This study followed changes in the peripheral blood TCR repertoire in vivo during primary and secondary sensitization of alopecia patients to the hapten diphenylcyclopropenone (DPC). Alopecia areata with under or over 50% scalp involvement, alopecia totalis and alopecia universalis were represented in the patient cohort, which was mostly female. Patch testing was done on the upper back using Finn chambers containing 0.01% DPC, and results were scored after 6 days according to International Contact Dermatitis Research Group standards. Patients additionally received weekly therapeutic DPC doses to the scalp throughout the roughly 25-week study period. Overall study results and their limits: Alopecia, a presumed autoimmune disease, was present in all patients, so the immune response of the patients might differ from that of healthy individuals. Repeated subsampling changed both the strength of the expansion versus patch-test correlation and the threshold at which the correlation became significant. Compared with pre-sensitization or healthy control sets, expanded TCRs formed significantly more large CDR3 similarity clusters, which is consistent with antigen-driven responses. Patch test score correlated positively with the number of PT1 expanded TCRs, reaching significance at thresholds 8, 16 and 32 but not at 4. The number of TCRs above 1 in 1000 frequency did not change with DPC sensitization; there was no evidence of global repertoire structure alterations.

The CDR3 numbers 13 residues from cysteine through phenylalanine. Only the CDR3 DNA stays, 39 bases, in frame from base 1. CDR1 and CDR2 are drawn from the germline V gene: KGHDR, SFDVKD. Deletion took 2 bases off V and 2 bases off J, with a span of 6 bases between the germline ends. The sequence joins TRBV24-1 to TRBJ2-7; the D gene is not confidently resolved. The TCR was taken from a middle-aged woman with alopecia areata. Some clones in this sample may be carry-over from other donors' samples. Sequenced here: whole blood, sampled in connection with sensitization to the hapten diphenylcyclopropenone (DPC). Here the CDR3 is given as CATSDSAAYEQYF. The bases are TGTGCCACCAGTGATTCGGCAGCCTACGAGCAGTACTTC.